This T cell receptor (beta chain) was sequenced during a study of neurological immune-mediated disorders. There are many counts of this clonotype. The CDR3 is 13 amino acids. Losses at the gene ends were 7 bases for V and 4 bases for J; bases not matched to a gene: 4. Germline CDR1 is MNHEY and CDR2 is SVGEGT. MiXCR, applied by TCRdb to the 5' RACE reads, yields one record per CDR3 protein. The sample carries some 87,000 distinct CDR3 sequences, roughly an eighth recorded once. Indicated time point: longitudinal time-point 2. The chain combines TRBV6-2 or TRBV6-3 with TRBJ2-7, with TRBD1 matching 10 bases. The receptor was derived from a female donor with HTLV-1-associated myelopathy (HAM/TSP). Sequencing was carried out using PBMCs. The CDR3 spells CASTLGQGYEQYF. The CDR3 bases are TGTGCCAGCACTTTGGGACAGGGGTACGAGCAGTACTTC.